Here is one T cell receptor beta chain with its context. Sequencing targeted TCR beta in blood CD8+ and CD4+ T cells. The source of the sample is a study of CD8 T cells in Susac syndrome. V was clipped by 4 bases and J by 2 bases, with 14 bases between them. The CDR3 totals 15 residues. Germline values: CDR1 PRHDT, CDR2 FYEKMQ (reference sequence). Reverse transcription of roughly 0.5 to 1 ug RNA was performed with random hexamers. TCRdb re-analysed the immunoSEQ multiplex PCR reads in MiXCR, keeping a single row per CDR3 protein. The sample holds about 80,000 distinct CDR3 sequences, nearly 95% seen once.

V and J are TRBV13 and TRBJ1-2; D is perhaps TRBD1 (5 bases). The receptor's source is a human donor with Susac syndrome. Sequencing was performed on CD8+ T cells from PBMCs. The CDR3 DNA reads as TGTGCCAGCAGCTGCCTTTTACAGGAGAACTATGGCTACACCTTC. It translates to CASSCLLQENYGYTF.